This T cell receptor (beta chain) was sequenced for a study of CD8+CD57+ T cells in acquired aplastic anemia. The germline V gene encodes CDR1 LGHNT and CDR2 FRNRAP. CDR3 length: 11 residues. With 2 bases removed from V and 7 bases from J, the gap between germline ends came to 6 bases. According to the study, genomic DNA was the template for TCR beta VDJ and CDR3 profiling. In TCRdb, the reads were re-called with MiXCR into one record per CDR3 protein. The repertoire holds around 250,000 distinct CDR3 sequences, roughly half seen once, with 7% to 9% in the top ten. The sequence was obtained from a human donor with severe aplastic anemia or a healthy control (not recorded which). The V gene is TRBV12-5, the J gene TRBJ2-7; D gene ambiguous. The specimen sequenced was sorted CD4+, CD8+, or CD8+CD57+ T cells (not recorded which) from PBMCs. This CDR3 is CASGLMLEQYF. CDR3 in DNA: TGTGCTAGTGGTTTGATGCTGGAGCAGTACTTC.